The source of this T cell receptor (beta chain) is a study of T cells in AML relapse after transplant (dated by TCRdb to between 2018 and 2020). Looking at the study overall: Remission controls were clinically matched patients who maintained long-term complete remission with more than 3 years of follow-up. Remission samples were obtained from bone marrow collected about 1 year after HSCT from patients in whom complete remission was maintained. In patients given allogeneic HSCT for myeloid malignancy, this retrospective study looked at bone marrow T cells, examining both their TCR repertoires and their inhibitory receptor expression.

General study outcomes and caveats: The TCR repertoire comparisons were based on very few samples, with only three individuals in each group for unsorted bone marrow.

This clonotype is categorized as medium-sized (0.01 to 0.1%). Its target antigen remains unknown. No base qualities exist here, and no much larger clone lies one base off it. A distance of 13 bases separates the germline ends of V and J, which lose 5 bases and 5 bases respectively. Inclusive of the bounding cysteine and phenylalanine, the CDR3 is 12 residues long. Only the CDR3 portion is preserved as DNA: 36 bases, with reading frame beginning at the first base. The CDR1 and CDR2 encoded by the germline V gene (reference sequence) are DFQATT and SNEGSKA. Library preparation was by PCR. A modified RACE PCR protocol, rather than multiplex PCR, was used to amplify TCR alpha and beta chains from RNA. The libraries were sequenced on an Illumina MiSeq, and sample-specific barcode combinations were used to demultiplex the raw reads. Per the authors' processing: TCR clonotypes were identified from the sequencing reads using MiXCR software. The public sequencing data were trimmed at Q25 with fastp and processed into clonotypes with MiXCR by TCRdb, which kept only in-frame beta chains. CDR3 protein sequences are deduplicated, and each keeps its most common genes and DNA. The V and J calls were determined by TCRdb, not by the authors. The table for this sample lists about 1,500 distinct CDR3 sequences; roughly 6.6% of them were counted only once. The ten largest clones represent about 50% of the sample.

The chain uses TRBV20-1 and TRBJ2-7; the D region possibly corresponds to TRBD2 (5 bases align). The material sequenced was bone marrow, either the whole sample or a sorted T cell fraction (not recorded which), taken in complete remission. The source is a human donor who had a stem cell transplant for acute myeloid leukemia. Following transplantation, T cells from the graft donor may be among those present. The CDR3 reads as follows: CSAGLMEDEQYF. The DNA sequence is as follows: TGCAGTGCTGGCCTTATGGAGGACGAGCAGTACTTC.